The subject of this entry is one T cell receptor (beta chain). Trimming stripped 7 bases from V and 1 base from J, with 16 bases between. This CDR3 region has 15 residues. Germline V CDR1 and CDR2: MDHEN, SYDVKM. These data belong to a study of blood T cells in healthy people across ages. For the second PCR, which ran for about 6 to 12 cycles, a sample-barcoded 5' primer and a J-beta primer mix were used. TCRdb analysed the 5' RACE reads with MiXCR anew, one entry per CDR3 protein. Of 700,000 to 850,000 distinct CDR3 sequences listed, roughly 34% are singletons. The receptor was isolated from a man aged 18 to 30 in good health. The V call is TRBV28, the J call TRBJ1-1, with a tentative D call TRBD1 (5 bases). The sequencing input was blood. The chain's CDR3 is CASNPLRGANTEAFF. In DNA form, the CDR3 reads TGTGCCAGCAATCCCTTAAGGGGAGCGAACACTGAAGCTTTCTTT.